A selection of T cell receptor beta chains follows, all from one sample in a study of cytomegalovirus exposure and HLA in healthy donors. Sequenced by immunoSEQ multiplex PCR; TCRdb stores in-frame clones only, minus some. Of some 150,000 clones listed, approximately 78% are singletons. Sequences were obtained from PBMCs. All receptors derive from a woman between 35 and 50 years old in good health and CMV-seropositive. Each CDR3 is given with its conserved first and last residue. Each record gives: D gene, clone size, V gene, J gene, CDR3 DNA, CDR3 protein. A D gene is named only where the DNA matches it firmly. Where a row states a size, it is once, few, many or the class of an expanded clone; other rows omit it.

>.|.|TRBV6-6|TRBJ1-6
TGTGCCACCCAATCTAGCTCCTATAATTCACCCCTCCACTTT
CATQSSSYNSPLHF
>TRBD2|.|TRBV14|TRBJ2-3
TGTGCCAGCAGCCAAGGGGACTACCTCTTGGAGCCAGATACGCAGTATTTT
CASSQGDYLLEPDTQYF
>TRBD2|.|TRBV19|TRBJ2-3
TGTGCCAGTAGTTTCCCGCGGGGGGGCCAAGATACGCAGTATTTT
CASSFPRGGQDTQYF
>.|.|TRBV7-2|TRBJ2-7
TGTGCCAGCAGCTTTCACCCTAGTGAGCAGTACTTC
CASSFHPSEQYF
>TRBD1|.|TRBV7-2|TRBJ1-2
TGTGCCAGCAGCCCCTGGACAGGCAGCTTCATCTATGGCTACACCTTC
CASSPWTGSFIYGYTF
>TRBD1|.|TRBV5-1|TRBJ2-1
TGCGCCAGCAGCTCTGACAGGGGGTCGGATGAGCAGTTCTTC
CASSSDRGSDEQFF
>TRBD2|.|TRBV10-3|TRBJ2-3
TGTGCCATCAGTTTTCAACCTAGCGGGATTGGCACAGATACGCAGTATTTT
CAISFQPSGIGTDTQYF
>.|few|TRBV27|TRBJ1-1
TGTGCCAGCTTCTTCAGAGGCCGGAACACTGAAGCTTTCTTT
CASFFRGRNTEAFF
>.|few|TRBV6-5|TRBJ1-6
TGTGCCAGCAGCCCCGACAGGAATTCACCCCTCCACTTT
CASSPDRNSPLHF
>.|few|TRBV4-1|TRBJ1-4
TGCGCCAGCAGCCACCAGGGGAATGTAGGTGAAAAACTGTTTTTT
CASSHQGNVGEKLFF
>TRBD2|.|TRBV5-4|TRBJ2-7
TGTGCCAGCAGCTACGGTTTGGGACTAGCGGGGAGCTACGAGCAGTACTTC
CASSYGLGLAGSYEQYF
>.|.|TRBV25-1|TRBJ2-7
TGTGCCAGCAGTGACAGGGGGGTATCCTACGAGCAGTACTTC
CASSDRGVSYEQYF
>.|.|TRBV28|TRBJ2-7
TGTGCCAGCAGTTCGACAGCGCAGTACTTC
CASSSTAQYF
>TRBD2|.|TRBV6-1|TRBJ2-1
TGTGCCAGCAGCCTAAGCGGGAGGAGGGGCAATGAGCAGTTCTTC
CASSLSGRRGNEQFF
>TRBD1|.|TRBV19|TRBJ2-1
TGTGCCAGTAGTCTAAAAACAGGGGCGGTTTACAATGAGCAGTTCTTC
CASSLKTGAVYNEQFF
>.|.|TRBV4-2|TRBJ1-5
TGTGCCAGCAGCCAGGCCCGAAATCAGCCCCAGCATTTT
CASSQARNQPQHF
>.|.|TRBV30|TRBJ2-2
TGTGCCTGGAGTCGGAACACCGGGGAGCTGTTTTTT
CAWSRNTGELFF
>TRBD1|.|TRBV4-1|TRBJ1-5
TGCGCCAGCAGCCAAGATAATAACATAGACAGGGGAGATCAGCCCCAGCATTTT
CASSQDNNIDRGDQPQHF
>TRBD1|.|TRBV6-5|TRBJ1-2
TGTGCCAGCAGTTACTCGACAGGACAGGGAGGCTATGGCTACACCTTC
CASSYSTGQGGYGYTF
>.|.|TRBV29-1|TRBJ1-5
TGCAGCGTTGAGGCGTCCAGGAGGGCCAATCAGCCCCAGCATTTT
CSVEASRRANQPQHF
>.|.|TRBV11-3|TRBJ2-1
TGTGCCAGCAGTCTCGGGGAATTATTTAATGAGCAGTTCTTC
CASSLGELFNEQFF
>.|.|TRBV7-9|TRBJ1-1
TGTGCCAGCAGCTTAGGACTCCGCCAGGGTCACAACACTGAAGCTTTCTTT
CASSLGLRQGHNTEAFF
>TRBD1|.|TRBV5-4|TRBJ1-3
TGTGCCAGCAGCTCGGGACAGGGACAGAATCGTGGAAACACCATATATTTT
CASSSGQGQNRGNTIYF
>.|.|TRBV7-2|TRBJ2-7
TGTGCCAGCAGCTTAGACCGCTACTCCTACGAGCAGTACTTC
CASSLDRYSYEQYF
>.|.|TRBV5-6|TRBJ2-7
TGTGCCAGCAGAAAGCAAAGGAGCTCCTACGAGCAGTACTTC
CASRKQRSSYEQYF
>TRBD1|.|TRBV7-9|TRBJ1-3
TGTGCCAGCAGCAACACAGGGGCTGGAAACACCATATATTTT
CASSNTGAGNTIYF
>TRBD1|.|TRBV7-3|TRBJ2-2
TGTGCCAGCAGCCCCCAACGGACAGGGGTCACCGGGGAGCTGTTTTTT
CASSPQRTGVTGELFF